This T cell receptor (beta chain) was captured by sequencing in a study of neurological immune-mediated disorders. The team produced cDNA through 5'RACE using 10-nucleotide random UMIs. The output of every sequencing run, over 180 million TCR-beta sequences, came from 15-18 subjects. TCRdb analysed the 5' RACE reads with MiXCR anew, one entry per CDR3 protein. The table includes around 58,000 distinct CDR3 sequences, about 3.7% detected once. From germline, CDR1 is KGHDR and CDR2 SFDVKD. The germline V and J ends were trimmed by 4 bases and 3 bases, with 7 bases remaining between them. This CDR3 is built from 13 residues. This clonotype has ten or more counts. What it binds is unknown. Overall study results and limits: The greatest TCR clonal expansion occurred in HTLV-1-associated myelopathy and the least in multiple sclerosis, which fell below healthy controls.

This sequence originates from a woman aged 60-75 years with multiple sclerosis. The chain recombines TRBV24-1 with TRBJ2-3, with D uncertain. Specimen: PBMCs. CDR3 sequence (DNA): TGTGCCACCAGTGACCATATTACAGATACGCAGTATTTT. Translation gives CATSDHITDTQYF.